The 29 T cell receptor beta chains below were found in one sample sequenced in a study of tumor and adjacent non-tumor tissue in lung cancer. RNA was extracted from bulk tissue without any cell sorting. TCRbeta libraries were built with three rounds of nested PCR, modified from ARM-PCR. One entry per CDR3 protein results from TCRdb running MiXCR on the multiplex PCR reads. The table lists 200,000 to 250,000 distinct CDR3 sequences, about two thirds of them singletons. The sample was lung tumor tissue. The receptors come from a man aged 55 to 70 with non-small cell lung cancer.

The CDR3 loop is CSATDRGGYEQFF. CDR3 coding DNA: TGCAGTGCGACGGACAGGGGGGGGTACGAGCAGTTCTTC. The chain has TRBV20-1 and TRBJ2-7; 10 bases fit TRBD1. The end of the DNA fits TRBJ2-1 better, so the J call may be wrong. The CDR3 length is 13 residues. In germline, CDR1 is DFQATT, CDR2 SNEGSKA (reference sequence).

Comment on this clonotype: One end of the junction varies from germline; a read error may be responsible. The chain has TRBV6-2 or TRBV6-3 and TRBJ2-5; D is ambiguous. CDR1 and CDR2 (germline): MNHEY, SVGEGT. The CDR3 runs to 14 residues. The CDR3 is CTSSYSKIWETQYF. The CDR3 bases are TGTACCAGCAGTTACTCGAAAATTTGGGAGACCCAGTACTTC.

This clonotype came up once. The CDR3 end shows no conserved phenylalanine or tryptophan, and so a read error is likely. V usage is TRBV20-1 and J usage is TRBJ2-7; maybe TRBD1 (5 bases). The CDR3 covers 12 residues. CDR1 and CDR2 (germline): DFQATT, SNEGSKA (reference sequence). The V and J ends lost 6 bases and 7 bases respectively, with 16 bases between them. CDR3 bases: TGCAGTGCACCGGACATGGTTAGAGAGCAGTACTCC. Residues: CSAPDMVREQYS.

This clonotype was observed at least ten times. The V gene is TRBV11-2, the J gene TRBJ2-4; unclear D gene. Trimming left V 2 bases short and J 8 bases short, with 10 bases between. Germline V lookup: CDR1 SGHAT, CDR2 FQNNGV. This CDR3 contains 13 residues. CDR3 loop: CASSLSGGDIQYF. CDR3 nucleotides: TGTGCCAGCAGCTTATCAGGTGGGGACATTCAGTACTTC. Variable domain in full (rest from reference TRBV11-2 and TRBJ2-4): EAGVAQSPRYKIIEKRQSVAFWCNPISGHATLYWYQQILGQGPKLLIQFQNNGVVDDSQLPKDRFSAERLKGVDSTLKIQPAKLEDSAVYLCASSLSGGDIQYFGAGTRLSVL.

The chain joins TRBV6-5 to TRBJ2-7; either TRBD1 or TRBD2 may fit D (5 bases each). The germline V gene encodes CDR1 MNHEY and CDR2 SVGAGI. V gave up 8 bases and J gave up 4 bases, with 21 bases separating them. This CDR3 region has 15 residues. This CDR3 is CASGNGGITCYEQYF. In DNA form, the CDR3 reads TGTGCCAGCGGCAATGGGGGAATCACTTGTTACGAGCAGTACTTC.

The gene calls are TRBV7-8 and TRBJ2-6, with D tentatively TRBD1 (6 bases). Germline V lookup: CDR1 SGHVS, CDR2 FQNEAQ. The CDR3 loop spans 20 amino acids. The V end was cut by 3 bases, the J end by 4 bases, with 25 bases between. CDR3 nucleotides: TGTGCCAGCAGCTTCCTACAATCGGGACACTCAACAGGGGGGGCCAACGTCCTGACTTTC. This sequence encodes CASSFLQSGHSTGGANVLTF.

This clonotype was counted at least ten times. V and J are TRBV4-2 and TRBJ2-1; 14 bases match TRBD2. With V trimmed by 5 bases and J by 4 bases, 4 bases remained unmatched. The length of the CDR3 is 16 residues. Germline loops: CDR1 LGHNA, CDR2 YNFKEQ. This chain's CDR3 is CASSKGLAGGYNEQFF. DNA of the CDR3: TGTGCCAGCAGCAAAGGACTAGCGGGGGGTTACAATGAGCAGTTCTTC.

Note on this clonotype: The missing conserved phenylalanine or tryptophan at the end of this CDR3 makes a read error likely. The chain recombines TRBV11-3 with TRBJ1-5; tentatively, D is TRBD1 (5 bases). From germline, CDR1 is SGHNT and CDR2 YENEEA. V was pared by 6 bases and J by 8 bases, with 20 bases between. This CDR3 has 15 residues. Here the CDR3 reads CASRFGQPGPEPQHS. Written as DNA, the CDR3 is TGTGCCAGCAGATTCGGGCAGCCAGGGCCGGAGCCCCAGCATTCT.

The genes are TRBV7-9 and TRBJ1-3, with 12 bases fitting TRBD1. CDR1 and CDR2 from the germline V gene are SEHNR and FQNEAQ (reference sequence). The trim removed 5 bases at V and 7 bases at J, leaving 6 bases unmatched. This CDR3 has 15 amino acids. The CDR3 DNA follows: TGTGCCAGCAGCCTCCGGGGACAGGGGGCTAACACCATATATTTT. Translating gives CASSLRGQGANTIYF.

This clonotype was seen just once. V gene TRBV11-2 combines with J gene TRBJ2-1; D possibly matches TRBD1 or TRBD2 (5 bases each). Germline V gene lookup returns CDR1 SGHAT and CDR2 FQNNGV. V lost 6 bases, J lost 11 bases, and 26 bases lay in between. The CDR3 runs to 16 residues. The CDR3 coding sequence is TGTGCCAGCAGACAAGTAGAGGGGACGGGGCTGACTAAGCAGTTCTTC. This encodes CASRQVEGTGLTKQFF. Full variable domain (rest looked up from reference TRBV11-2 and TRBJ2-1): EAGVAQSPRYKIIEKRQSVAFWCNPISGHATLYWYQQILGQGPKLLIQFQNNGVVDDSQLPKDRFSAERLKGVDSTLKIQPAKLEDSAVYLCASRQVEGTGLTKQFFGPGTRLTVL.

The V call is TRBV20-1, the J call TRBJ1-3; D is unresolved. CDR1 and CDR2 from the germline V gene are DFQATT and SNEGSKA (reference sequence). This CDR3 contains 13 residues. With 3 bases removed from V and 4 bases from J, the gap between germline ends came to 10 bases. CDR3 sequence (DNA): TGCAGTGCTAGGGCCACTGGCGGAAACACCATATATTTT. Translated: CSARATGGNTIYF.

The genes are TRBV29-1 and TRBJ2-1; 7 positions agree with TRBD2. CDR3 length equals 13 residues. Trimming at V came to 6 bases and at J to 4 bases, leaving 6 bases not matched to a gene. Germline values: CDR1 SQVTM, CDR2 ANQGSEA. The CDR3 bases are TGCAGCGTACGAGACGGGAGGTACAATGAGCAGTTCTTC. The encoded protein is CSVRDGRYNEQFF.

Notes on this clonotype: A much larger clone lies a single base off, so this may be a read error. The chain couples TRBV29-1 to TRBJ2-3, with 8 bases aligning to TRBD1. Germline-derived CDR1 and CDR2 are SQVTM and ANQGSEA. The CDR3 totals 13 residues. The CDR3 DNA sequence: TGCAGAGTTGCTCAGGGGGCAGTAGATACGCAGTATTTT. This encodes CRVAQGAVDTQYF.

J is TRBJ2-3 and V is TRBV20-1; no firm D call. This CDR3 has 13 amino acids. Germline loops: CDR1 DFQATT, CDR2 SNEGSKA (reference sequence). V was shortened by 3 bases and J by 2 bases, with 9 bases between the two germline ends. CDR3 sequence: CSASGVTTDTQYF. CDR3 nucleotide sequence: TGCAGTGCTAGCGGCGTCACCACAGATACGCAGTATTTT.

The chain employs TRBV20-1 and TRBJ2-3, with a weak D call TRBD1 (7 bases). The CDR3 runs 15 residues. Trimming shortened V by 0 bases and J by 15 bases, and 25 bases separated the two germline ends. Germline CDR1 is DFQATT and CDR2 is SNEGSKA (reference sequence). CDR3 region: CSARDLAGGPDTYYF. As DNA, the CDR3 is TGCAGTGCTAGAGATCTAGCAGGGGGGCCAGATACGTATTATTTT.

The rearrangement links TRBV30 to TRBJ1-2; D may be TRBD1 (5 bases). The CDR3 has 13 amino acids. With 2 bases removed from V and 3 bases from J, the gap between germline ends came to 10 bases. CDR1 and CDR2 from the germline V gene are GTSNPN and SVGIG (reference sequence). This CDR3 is CAWSTQGDYGYTF. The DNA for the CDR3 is TGTGCCTGGAGTACGCAGGGCGACTATGGCTACACCTTC.

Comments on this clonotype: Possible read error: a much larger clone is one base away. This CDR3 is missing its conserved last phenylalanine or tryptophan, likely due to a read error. CDR3 residues: CASRIGGVSNQPQHY. CDR3 nucleotides: TGTGCCAGCAGAATTGGGGGCGTAAGTAATCAGCCCCAGCATTAT. This chain uses TRBV6-1 with TRBJ1-5; maybe TRBD1 (6 bases). Germline-derived CDR1 and CDR2 are MNHNS and SASEGT. This CDR3 spans 15 amino acids. The germline V and J ends were trimmed by 6 bases and 4 bases, with 16 bases remaining between them.

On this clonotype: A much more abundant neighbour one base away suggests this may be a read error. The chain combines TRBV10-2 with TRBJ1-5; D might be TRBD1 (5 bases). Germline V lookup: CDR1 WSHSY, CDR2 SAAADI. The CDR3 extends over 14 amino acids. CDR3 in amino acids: CATSESGGLQPQHF. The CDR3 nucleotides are TGCGCCACCAGTGAGTCTGGGGGTCTTCAGCCCCAGCATTTT.

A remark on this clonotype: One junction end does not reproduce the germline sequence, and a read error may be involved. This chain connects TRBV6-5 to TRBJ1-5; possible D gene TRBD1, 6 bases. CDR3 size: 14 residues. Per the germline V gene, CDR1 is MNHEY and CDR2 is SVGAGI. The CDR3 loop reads CSSIYRASNQPQHF. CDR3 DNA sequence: TGTTCCAGCATTTACAGGGCCTCCAATCAGCCCCAGCATTTT.

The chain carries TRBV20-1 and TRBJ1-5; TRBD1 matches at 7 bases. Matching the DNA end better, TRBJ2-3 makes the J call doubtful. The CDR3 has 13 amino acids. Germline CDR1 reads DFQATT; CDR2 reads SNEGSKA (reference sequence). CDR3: CSATRDSNRPQYF. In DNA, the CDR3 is TGCAGTGCTACTCGGGACAGCAATCGGCCCCAGTATTTT.

The CDR3 region has the DNA TGTATCAGCAGCCGAGGATGGGGGAACACTGAAGCTTTCTTT. It is translated as CISSRGWGNTEAFF. The rearrangement uses TRBV11-3 and TRBJ1-1; no firm D call. CDR1 SGHNT and CDR2 YENEEA come from the germline V gene. There are 14 residues in the CDR3.

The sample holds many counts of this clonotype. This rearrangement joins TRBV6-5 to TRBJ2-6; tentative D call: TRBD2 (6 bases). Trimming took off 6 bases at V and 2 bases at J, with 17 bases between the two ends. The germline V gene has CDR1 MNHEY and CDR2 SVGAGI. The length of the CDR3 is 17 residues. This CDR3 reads CASRDWGEKPGANVLTF. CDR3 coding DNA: TGTGCCAGCAGGGACTGGGGGGAGAAGCCTGGGGCCAACGTCCTGACTTTC.

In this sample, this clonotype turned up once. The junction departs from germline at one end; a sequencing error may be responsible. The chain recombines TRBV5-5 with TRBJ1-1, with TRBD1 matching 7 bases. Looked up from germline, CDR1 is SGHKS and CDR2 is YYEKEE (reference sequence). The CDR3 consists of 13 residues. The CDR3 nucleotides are TGTGCCAGCAGCTCGTACAGGGGCACTGAAACTTTCTTT. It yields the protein CASSSYRGTETFF.

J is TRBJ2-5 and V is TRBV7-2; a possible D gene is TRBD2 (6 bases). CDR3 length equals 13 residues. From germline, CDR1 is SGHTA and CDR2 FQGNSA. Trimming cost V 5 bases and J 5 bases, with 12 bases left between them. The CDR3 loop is CASSPGTSETQYF. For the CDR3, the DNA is TGTGCCAGCAGCCCGGGGACTTCGGAGACCCAGTACTTC. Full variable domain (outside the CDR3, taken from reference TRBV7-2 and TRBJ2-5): GAGVSQSPSNKVTEKGKDVELRCDPISGHTALYWYRQSLGQGLEFLIYFQGNSAPDKSGLPSDRFSAERTGGSVSTLTIQRTQQEDSAVYLCASSPGTSETQYFGPGTRLLVL.

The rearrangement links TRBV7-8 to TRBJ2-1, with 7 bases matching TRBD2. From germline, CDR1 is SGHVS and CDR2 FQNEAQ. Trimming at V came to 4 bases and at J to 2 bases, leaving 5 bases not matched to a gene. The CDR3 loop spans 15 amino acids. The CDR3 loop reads CASSYAGLTYNEQFF. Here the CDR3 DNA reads TGTGCCAGCAGCTATGCGGGACTAACCTACAATGAGCAGTTCTTC.

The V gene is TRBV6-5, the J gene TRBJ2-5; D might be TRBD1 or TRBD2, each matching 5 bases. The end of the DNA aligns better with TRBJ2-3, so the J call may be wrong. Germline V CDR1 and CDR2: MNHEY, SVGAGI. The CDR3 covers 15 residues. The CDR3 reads CASSYLVGGFEAQYF. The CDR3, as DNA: TGTGCCAGCAGTTACTTGGTTGGGGGTTTTGAGGCCCAGTATTTT.

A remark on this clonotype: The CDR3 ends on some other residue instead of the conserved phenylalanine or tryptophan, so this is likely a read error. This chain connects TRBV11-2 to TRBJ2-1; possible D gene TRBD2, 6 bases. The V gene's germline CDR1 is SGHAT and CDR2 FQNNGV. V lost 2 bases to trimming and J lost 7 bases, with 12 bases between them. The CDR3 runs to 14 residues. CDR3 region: CASSLRLDGNEQFI. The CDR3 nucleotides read TGTGCCAGCAGCTTACGACTAGACGGGAATGAGCAGTTCATC.

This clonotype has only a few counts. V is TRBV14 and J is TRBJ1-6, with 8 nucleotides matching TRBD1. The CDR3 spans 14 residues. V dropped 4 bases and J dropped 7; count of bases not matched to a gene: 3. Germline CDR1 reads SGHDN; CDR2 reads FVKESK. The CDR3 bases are TGTGCCAGCAGCCGGAGACAGGGGAATTCACCCCTCCACTTT. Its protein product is CASSRRQGNSPLHF. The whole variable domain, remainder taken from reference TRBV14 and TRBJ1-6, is EAGVTQFPSHSVIEKGQTVTLRCDPISGHDNLYWYRRVMGKEIKFLLHFVKESKQDESGMPNNRFLAERTGGTYSTLKVQPAELEDSGVYFCASSRRQGNSPLHFGNGTRLTVT.

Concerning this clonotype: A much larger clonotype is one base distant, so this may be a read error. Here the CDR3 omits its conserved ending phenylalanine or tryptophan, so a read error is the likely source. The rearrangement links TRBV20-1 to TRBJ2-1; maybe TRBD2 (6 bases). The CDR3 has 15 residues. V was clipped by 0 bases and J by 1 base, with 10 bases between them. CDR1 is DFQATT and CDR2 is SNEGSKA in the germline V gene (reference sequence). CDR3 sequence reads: CSARDDGSSYNEQFL. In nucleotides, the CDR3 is TGCAGTGCTAGAGATGACGGGAGTTCCTACAATGAGCAGTTCTTA.